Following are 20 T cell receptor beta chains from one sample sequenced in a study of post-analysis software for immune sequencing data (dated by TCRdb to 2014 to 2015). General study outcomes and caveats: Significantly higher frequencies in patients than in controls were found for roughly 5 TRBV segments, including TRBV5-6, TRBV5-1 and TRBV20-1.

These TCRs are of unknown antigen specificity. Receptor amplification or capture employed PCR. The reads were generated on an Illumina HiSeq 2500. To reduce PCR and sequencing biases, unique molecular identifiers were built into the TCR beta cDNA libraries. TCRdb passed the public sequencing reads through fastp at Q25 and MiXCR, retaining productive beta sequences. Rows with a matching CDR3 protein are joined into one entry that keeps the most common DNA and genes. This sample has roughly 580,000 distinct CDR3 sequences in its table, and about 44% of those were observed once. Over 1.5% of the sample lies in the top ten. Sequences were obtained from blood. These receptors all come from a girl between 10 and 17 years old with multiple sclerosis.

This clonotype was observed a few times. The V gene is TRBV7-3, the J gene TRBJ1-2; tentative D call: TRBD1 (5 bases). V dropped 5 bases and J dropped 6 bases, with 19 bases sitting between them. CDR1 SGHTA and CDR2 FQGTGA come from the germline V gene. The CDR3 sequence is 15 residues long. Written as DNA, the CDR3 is TGTGCCAGCAGCCCCTACCCAAGGCAGGGAAATGGCTACACCTTC. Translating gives CASSPYPRQGNGYTF.

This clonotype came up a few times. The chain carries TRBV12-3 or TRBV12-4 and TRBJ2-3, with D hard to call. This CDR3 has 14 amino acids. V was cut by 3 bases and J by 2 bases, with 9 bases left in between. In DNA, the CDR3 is TGTGCCAGCAGTTTCGGCAGTTACACAGATACGCAGTATTTT. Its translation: CASSFGSYTDTQYF.

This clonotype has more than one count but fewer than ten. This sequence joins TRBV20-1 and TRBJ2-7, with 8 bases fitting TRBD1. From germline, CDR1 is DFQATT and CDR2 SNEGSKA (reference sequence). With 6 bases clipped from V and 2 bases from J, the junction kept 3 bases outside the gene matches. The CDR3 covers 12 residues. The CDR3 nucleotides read TGCAGTGCCCGACAGGGGCCCTACGAGCAGTACTTC. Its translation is CSARQGPYEQYF.

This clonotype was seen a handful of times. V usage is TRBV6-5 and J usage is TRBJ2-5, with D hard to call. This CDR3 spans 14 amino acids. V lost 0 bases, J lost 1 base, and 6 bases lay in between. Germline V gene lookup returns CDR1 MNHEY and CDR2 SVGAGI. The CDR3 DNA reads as TGTGCCAGCAGTTACTCGAACAGCCAAGAGACCCAGTACTTC. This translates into CASSYSNSQETQYF.

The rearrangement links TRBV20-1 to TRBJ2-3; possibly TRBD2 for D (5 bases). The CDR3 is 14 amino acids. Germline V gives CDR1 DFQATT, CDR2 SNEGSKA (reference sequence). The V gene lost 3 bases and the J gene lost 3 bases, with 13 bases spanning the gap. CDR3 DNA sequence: TGCAGTGCTAGTCTAGTAACGGGGACAGATACGCAGTATTTT. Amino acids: CSASLVTGTDTQYF.

CDR3 region: CASSDPGDYGYTF. DNA for the CDR3: TGTGCCAGCAGTGATCCGGGGGACTATGGCTACACCTTC. The chain joins TRBV25-1 to TRBJ1-2; D is possibly TRBD1 (5 bases). CDR3 length: 13 residues. Germline CDR1 is MGHDK and CDR2 is SYGVNS. The ends were cut back, 3 bases at V and 3 bases at J, with 8 bases in the middle.

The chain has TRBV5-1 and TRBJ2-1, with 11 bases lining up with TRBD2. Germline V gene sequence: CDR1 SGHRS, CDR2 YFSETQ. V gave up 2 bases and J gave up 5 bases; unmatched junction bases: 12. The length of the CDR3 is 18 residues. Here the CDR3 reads CASSFTSTGTSGNNEQFF. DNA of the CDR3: TGCGCCAGCAGCTTTACTTCAACCGGGACTAGCGGAAACAATGAGCAGTTCTTC.

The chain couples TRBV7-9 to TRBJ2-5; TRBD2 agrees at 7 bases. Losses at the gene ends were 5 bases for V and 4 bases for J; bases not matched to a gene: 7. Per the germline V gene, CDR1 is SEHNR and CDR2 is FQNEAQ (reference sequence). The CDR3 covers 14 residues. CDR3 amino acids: CASSPEGGPETQYF. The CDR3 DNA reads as TGTGCCAGCAGCCCAGAGGGAGGGCCAGAGACCCAGTACTTC. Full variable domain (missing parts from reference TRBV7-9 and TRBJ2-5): DTGVSQNPRHKITKRGQNVTFRCDPISEHNRLYWYRQTLGQGPEFLTYFQNEAQLEKSRLLSDRFSAERPKGSFSTLEIQRTEQGDSAMYLCASSPEGGPETQYFGPGTRLLVL.

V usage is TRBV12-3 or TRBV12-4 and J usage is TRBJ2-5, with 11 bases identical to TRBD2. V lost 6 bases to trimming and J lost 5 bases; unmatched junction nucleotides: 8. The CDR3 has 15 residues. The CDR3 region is CASRLTSGGAETQYF. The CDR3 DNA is TGTGCCAGCAGGCTTACTAGCGGGGGTGCGGAGACCCAGTACTTC.

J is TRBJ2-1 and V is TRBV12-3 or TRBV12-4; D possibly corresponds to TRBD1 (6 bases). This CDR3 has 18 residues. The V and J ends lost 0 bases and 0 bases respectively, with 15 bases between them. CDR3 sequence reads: CASSLALGALSSYNEQFF. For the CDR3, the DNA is TGTGCCAGCAGTTTAGCGTTGGGGGCTTTGAGCTCCTACAATGAGCAGTTCTTC.

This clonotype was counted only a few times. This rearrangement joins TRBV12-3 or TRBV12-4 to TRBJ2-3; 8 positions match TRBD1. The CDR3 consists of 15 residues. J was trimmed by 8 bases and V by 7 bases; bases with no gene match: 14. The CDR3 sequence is CASNPGQAVKGTQYF. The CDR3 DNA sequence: TGTGCCAGCAACCCGGGACAGGCGGTTAAGGGTACGCAGTATTTT.

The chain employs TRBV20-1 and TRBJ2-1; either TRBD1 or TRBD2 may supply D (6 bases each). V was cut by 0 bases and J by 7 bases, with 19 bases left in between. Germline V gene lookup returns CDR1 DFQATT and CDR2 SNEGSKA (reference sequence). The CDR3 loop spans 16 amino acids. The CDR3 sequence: CSARDFSAQGRNEQFF. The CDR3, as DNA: TGCAGTGCTAGAGATTTCAGCGCCCAGGGGAGGAATGAGCAGTTCTTC.

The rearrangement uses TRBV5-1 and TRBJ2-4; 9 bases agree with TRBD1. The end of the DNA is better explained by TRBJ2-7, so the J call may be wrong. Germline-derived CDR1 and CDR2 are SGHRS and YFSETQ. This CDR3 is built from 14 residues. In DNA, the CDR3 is TGCGCCAGCAGCTTACAGGGGGCGGGGTACGAGCAGTACTTC. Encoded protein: CASSLQGAGYEQYF.

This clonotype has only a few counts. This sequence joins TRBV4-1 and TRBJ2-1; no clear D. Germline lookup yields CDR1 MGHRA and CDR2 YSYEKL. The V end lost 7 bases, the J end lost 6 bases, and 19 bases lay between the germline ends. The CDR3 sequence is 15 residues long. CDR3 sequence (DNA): TGCGCCAGCACCAACGTCCCGGCCGGGTTCAATGAGCAGTTCTTC. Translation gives CASTNVPAGFNEQFF.

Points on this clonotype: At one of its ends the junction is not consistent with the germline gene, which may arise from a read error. CDR3 loop: CASSLVFSGGSQETRYF. CDR3 nucleotide sequence: TGTGCCAGCAGCTTAGTCTTTAGCGGGGGGTCCCAAGAGACCCGGTACTTC. This chain links TRBV7-2 with TRBJ2-5; 10 bases map to TRBD2. The CDR3 is 17 residues long. Germline CDR1 and CDR2: SGHTA and FQGNSA.

CDR3 sequence (DNA): TGTGCCAGCAGTCGGACTAGCGGGATTCTGTTCTTC. It codes for CASSRTSGILFF. The J gene is TRBJ2-1, the V gene TRBV12-3 or TRBV12-4, with 12 bases that match TRBD2. This CDR3 spans 12 amino acids. V trimming: 5 bases; J trimming: 15 bases; junction bases outside the gene matches: 5.

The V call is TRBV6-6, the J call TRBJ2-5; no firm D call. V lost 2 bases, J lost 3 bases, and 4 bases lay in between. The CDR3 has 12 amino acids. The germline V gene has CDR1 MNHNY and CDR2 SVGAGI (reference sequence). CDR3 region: CASSYPEETQYF. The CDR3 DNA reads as TGTGCCAGCAGTTACCCAGAAGAGACCCAGTACTTC.

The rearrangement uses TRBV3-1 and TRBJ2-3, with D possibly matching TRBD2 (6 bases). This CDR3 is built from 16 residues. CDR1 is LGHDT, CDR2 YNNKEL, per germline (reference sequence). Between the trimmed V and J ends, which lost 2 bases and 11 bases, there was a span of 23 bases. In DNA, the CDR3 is TGTGCCAGCAGCCAAAACAAACGGGACTCCCAGGGTCGGCAGTATTTT. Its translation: CASSQNKRDSQGRQYF.

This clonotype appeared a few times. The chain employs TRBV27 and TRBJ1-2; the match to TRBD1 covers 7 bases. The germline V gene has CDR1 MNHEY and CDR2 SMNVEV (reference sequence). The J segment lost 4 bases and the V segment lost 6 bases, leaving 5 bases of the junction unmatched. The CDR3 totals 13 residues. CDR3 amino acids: CASSPQGTYGYTF. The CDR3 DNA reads TGTGCCAGCAGCCCACAGGGGACCTATGGCTACACCTTC.

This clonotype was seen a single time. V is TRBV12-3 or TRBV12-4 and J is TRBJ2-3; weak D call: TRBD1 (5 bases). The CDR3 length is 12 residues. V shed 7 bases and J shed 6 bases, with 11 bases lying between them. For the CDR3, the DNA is TGTGCCAGCACCTCGTCAGGGGATACGCAGTATTTT. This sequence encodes CASTSSGDTQYF.